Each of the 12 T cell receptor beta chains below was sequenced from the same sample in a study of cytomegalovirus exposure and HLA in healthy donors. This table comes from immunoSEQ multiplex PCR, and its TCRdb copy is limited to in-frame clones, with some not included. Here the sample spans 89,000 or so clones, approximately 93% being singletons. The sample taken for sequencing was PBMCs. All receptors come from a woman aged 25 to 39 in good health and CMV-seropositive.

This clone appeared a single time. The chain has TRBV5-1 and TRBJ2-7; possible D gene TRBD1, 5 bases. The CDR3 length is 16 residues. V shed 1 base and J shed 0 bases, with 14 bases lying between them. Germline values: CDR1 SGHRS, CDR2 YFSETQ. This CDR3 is CASSLSDSLPSYEQYF. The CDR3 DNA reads TGCGCCAGCAGCTTGTCCGACAGCCTTCCCTCCTACGAGCAGTACTTC.

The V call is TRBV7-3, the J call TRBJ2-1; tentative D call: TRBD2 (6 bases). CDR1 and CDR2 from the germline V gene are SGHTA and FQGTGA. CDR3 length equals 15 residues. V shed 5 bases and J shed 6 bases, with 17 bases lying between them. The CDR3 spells CASSQGGGPGNEQFF. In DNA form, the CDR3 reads TGTGCCAGCAGCCAAGGCGGAGGGCCCGGCAATGAGCAGTTCTTC.

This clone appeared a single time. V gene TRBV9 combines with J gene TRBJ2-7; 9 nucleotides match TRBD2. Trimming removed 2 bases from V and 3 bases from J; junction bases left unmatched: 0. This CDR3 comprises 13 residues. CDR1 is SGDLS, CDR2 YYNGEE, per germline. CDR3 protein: CASSVTSGYEQYF. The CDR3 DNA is TGTGCCAGCAGCGTGACTAGCGGCTACGAGCAGTACTTC. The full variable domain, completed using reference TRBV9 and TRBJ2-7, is DSGVTQTPKHLITATGQRVTLRCSPRSGDLSVYWYQQSLDQGLQFLIQYYNGEERAKGNILERFSAQQFPDLHSELNLSSLELGDSALYFCASSVTSGYEQYFGPGTRLTVT.

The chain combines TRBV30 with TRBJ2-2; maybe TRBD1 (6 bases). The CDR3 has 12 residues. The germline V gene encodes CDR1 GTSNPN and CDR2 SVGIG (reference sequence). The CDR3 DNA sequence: TGTGCAGGCAGGGGGAACACCGGGGAGCTGTTTTTT. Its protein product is CAGRGNTGELFF.

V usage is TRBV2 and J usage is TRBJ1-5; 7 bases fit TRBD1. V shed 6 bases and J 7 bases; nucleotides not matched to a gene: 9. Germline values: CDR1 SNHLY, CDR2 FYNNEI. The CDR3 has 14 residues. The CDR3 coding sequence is TGTGCCAGCAGGGGGACAGTATCGAACCAGCCCCAGCATTTT. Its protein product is CASRGTVSNQPQHF.

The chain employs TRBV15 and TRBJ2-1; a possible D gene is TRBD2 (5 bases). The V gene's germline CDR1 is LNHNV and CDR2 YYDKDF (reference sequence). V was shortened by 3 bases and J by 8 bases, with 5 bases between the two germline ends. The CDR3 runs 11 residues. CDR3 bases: TGTGCCACCAGCAGGAGGGATGAGCAGTTCTTC. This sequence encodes CATSRRDEQFF.

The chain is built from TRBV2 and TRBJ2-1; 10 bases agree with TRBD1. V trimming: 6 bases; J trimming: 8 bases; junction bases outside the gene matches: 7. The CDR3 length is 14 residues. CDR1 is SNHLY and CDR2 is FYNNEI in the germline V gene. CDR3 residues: CASSRDRGTDEQFF. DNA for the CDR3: TGTGCCAGCAGCCGGGACAGGGGTACGGATGAGCAGTTCTTC.

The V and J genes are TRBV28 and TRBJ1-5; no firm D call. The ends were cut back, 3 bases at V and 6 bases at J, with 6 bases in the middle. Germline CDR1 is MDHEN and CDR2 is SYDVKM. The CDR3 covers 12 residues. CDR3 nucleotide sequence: TGTGCCAGCAGTTTCCCTCTTCAGCCCCAGCATTTT. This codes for CASSFPLQPQHF.

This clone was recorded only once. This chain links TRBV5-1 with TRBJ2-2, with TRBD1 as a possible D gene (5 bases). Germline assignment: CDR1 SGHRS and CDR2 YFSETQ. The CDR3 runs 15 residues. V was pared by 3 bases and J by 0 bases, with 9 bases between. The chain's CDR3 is CASSSRQSNTGELFF. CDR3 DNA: TGCGCCAGCAGCTCGAGACAGTCGAACACCGGGGAGCTGTTTTTT.

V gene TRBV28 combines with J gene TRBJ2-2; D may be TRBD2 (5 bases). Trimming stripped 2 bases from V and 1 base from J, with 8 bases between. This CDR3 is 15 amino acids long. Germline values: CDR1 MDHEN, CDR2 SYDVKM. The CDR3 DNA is TGTGCCAGCAGTTTAGTAGGGAGGAACACCGGGGAGCTGTTTTTT. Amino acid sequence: CASSLVGRNTGELFF.

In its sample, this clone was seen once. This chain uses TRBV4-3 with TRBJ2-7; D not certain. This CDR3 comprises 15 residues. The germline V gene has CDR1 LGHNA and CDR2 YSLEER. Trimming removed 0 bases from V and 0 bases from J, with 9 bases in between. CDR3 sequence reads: CASSQDRHPSYEQYF. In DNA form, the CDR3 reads TGCGCCAGCAGCCAAGATAGACACCCCTCCTACGAGCAGTACTTC.

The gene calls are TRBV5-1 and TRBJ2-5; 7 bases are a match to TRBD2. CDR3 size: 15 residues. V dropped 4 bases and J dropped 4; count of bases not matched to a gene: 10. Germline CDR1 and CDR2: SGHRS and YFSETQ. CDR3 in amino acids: CASSPRAGRGETQYF. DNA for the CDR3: TGCGCCAGCAGCCCTCGAGCGGGAAGGGGAGAGACCCAGTACTTC.